This T cell receptor beta chain was identified during a study of patients and donors after allogeneic stem cell transplantation. The V gene's germline CDR1 is MDHEN and CDR2 SYDVKM. The ends were cut back, 7 bases at V and 4 bases at J, with 5 bases in the middle. This CDR3 comprises 11 residues. TCRdb processed the RT-PCR reads anew with MiXCR; each CDR3 protein has one entry. Among approximately 98,000 distinct CDR3 sequences, 35% were seen once, and the ten largest hold around 25%. The chain has TRBV28 and TRBJ1-5; maybe TRBD1 (5 bases). The source of this sequence is a human donor who was either an allogeneic HSCT recipient or a stem cell or donor lymphocyte infusion donor (not recorded which). It is not recorded whose cells these are; they may come from a transplant donor. The sample consisted of blood, either unsorted or a sorted T cell fraction (not recorded which). The CDR3 DNA is TGTGCCAGCAAGGGGAATCAGCCCCAGCATTTT. Translated: CASKGNQPQHF. Full variable domain (rest looked up from reference TRBV28 and TRBJ1-5): DVKVTQSSRYLVKRTGEKVFLECVQDMDHENMFWYRQDPGLGLRLIYFSYDVKMKEKGDIPEGYSVSREKKERFSLILESASTNQTSMYLCASKGNQPQHFGDGTRLSIL.